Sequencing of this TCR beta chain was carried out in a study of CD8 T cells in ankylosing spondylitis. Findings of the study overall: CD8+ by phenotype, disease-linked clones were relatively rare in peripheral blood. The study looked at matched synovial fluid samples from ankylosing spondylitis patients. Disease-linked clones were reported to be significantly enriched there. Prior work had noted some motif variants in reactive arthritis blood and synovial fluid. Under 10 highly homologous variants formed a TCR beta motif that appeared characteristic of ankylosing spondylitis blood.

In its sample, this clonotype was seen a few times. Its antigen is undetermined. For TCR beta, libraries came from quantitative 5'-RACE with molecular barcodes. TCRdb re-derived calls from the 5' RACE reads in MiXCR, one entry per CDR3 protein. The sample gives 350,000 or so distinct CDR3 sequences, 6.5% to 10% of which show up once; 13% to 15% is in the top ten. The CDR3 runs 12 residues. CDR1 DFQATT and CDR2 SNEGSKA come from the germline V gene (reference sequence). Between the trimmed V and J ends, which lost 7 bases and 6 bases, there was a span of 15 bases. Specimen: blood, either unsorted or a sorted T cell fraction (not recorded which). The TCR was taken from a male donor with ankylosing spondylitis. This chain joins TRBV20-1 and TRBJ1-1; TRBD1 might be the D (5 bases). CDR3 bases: TGCAGTGTCAGCGGGGGGTCGGCTGAAGCTTTCTTT. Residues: CSVSGGSAEAFF.